The 4 T cell receptor beta chains presented below share a single source sample, sequenced in a study of control samples from healthy donors and cancer patients. Sequenced by immunoSEQ multiplex PCR; TCRdb stores in-frame clones only, minus some. Of about 46,000 clones listed, roughly 90% were seen once; the top ten hold roughly 43%. Material for sequencing was PBMCs. Every receptor here comes from a man between 45 and 60 years old with head and neck cancer.

The chain employs TRBV24-1 and TRBJ2-2; tentatively, D is TRBD1 (5 bases). V gave up 10 bases and J gave up 0 bases, with 8 bases separating them. This CDR3 region has 13 residues. Germline lookup yields CDR1 KGHDR and CDR2 SFDVKD. For the CDR3, the DNA is TGTGCCACGTCAGGGCCGAACACCGGGGAGCTGTTTTTT. Protein: CATSGPNTGELFF.

J is TRBJ2-3 and V is TRBV9; TRBD2 matches at 11 bases. The germline V gene encodes CDR1 SGDLS and CDR2 YYNGEE. Losses at the gene ends were 0 bases for V and 6 bases for J; bases not matched to a gene: 0. This CDR3 has 14 residues. In DNA form, the CDR3 reads TGTGCCAGCAGCGTAGCTAGCGGGGGGGATACGCAGTATTTT. Protein: CASSVASGGDTQYF.

The CDR3 region is CASSEFFRPDTQYF. The CDR3 DNA follows: TGTGCCAGCAGTGAATTTTTCCGCCCAGATACGCAGTATTTT. The gene calls are TRBV25-1 and TRBJ2-3; unclear D gene. This CDR3 has 14 residues. Per germline, CDR1 MGHDK and CDR2 SYGVNS. Trimming shortened V by 1 base and J by 4 bases, and 9 bases separated the two germline ends.

V gene TRBV5-1 combines with J gene TRBJ2-1; 9 nucleotides agree with TRBD1. CDR1 SGHRS and CDR2 YFSETQ come from the germline V gene. The CDR3 sequence is 15 residues long. V was clipped by 3 bases and J by 4 bases; unmatched bases: 5. DNA of the CDR3: TGCGCCAGCAGCTACTCGGGACAGGGTTACAATGAGCAGTTCTTC. Its protein is CASSYSGQGYNEQFF.